These 13 T cell receptor beta chains share one sample of origin, sequenced in a study of blood T cell repertoires in COVID-19. Assay used: immunoSEQ multiplex PCR; TCRdb lists only in-frame clones, some missing. Of 110,000 or so clones in the sample, roughly 84% were seen once. Sequencing was done on a sample of peripheral blood. These receptors all stem from a woman between 40 and 50 years old with acute or convalescent COVID-19.

The rearrangement uses TRBV6-5 and TRBJ1-1; the match to TRBD1 covers 11 bases. The V gene's germline CDR1 is MNHEY and CDR2 SVGAGI. V lost 6 bases and J lost 4; bases outside the gene matches: 7. The CDR3 length is 15 residues. CDR3 loop: CASRTSGTGGTEAFF. The DNA of the CDR3 is TGTGCCAGCAGAACTTCCGGGACAGGGGGCACTGAAGCTTTCTTT.

The chain links TRBV13 to TRBJ1-4; 8 bases are shared with TRBD1. CDR3 size: 17 residues. Germline V lookup: CDR1 PRHDT, CDR2 FYEKMQ (reference sequence). V was pared by 3 bases and J by 2 bases, with 8 bases of the junction left unmatched. The CDR3 DNA is TGTGCCAGCAGCTTTCGCAGGGGGCGGGGGACTAATGAAAAACTGTTTTTT. Translated, it gives CASSFRRGRGTNEKLFF.

The rearrangement joins TRBV2 to TRBJ2-3; TRBD1 aligns across 7 bases. CDR3 length: 15 residues. CDR1 is SNHLY and CDR2 is FYNNEI in the germline V gene. Trimming at V came to 4 bases and at J to 4 bases, leaving 8 bases not matched to a gene. The CDR3, as DNA: TGTGCCAGCAGTGGTATAAGGGGGCGTCCAGATACGCAGTATTTT. It specifies CASSGIRGRPDTQYF.

The chain joins TRBV10-3 to TRBJ1-1; D unclear. The length of the CDR3 is 13 residues. V dropped 5 bases and J dropped 0 bases, with 7 bases sitting between them. The germline V gene has CDR1 ENHRY and CDR2 SYGVKD. As DNA, the CDR3 is TGTGCCATCAGTTCCGGGTTGAACACTGAAGCTTTCTTT. The encoded protein is CAISSGLNTEAFF.

In its sample, this clone was seen once. The chain carries TRBV19 and TRBJ2-7; D might be TRBD1 (5 bases). V was shortened by 0 bases and J by 0 bases, with 9 bases between the two germline ends. The CDR3 covers 15 residues. CDR1 is LNHDA, CDR2 SQIVND, per germline (reference sequence). The DNA of the CDR3 is TGTGCCAGTAGTATAGAGGACACATTCTCCTACGAGCAGTACTTC. Its translation is CASSIEDTFSYEQYF. Variable domain in full (rest from reference TRBV19 and TRBJ2-7): DGGITQSPKYLFRKEGQNVTLSCEQNLNHDAMYWYRQDPGQGLRLIYYSQIVNDFQKGDIAEGYSVSREKKESFPLTVTSAQKNPTAFYLCASSIEDTFSYEQYFGPGTRLTVT.

V usage is TRBV7-6 and J usage is TRBJ2-7, with 9 bases identical to TRBD2. Germline V CDR1 and CDR2: SGHVS, FNYEAQ. V lost 0 bases and J lost 3; bases outside the gene matches: 3. This CDR3 region has 15 residues. The CDR3 loop is CASSLAERGVYEQYF. The CDR3, as DNA: TGTGCCAGCAGCTTAGCTGAGCGGGGGGTCTACGAGCAGTACTTC.

The genes are TRBV9 and TRBJ1-1; D remains ambiguous. CDR1 and CDR2 from the germline V gene are SGDLS and YYNGEE. V lost 4 bases and J 1 base, leaving 8 bases between the germline ends. This CDR3 contains 13 residues. CDR3 residues: CASSLTANTEAFF. CDR3 nucleotides: TGTGCCAGCAGCCTAACAGCGAACACTGAAGCTTTCTTT.

The chain is built from TRBV30 and TRBJ2-1; TRBD2 might be the D (5 bases). In germline, CDR1 is GTSNPN, CDR2 SVGIG (reference sequence). The CDR3 runs 14 residues. V gave up 5 bases and J gave up 4 bases, with 15 bases separating them. CDR3 protein: CAWARPGIYNEQFF. CDR3 bases: TGTGCCTGGGCCCGTCCGGGAATATACAATGAGCAGTTCTTC.

V gene TRBV18 combines with J gene TRBJ2-5; D uncertain. Per the germline V gene, CDR1 is KGHSH and CDR2 is LQKENI. Trimming removed 5 bases at V and 3 bases at J, with 10 bases between. The CDR3 extends over 13 amino acids. The CDR3, as DNA: TGTGCCAGCTCATCGAAACTTGAAGAGACCCAGTACTTC. Translating it yields CASSSKLEETQYF.

The V gene is TRBV6-1, the J gene TRBJ2-7, with 12 bases that match TRBD2. CDR3 length equals 18 residues. Unmatched junction bases numbered 6, after V lost 0 bases and J lost 0 bases. Germline CDR1 is MNHNS and CDR2 is SASEGT. The CDR3 coding sequence is TGTGCCAGCAGTGAAGCGGTAGGACTAGCGGGGAACTCCTACGAGCAGTACTTC. This codes for CASSEAVGLAGNSYEQYF.

J is TRBJ2-2 and V is TRBV6-1; D may be TRBD1 (5 bases). Looked up from germline, CDR1 is MNHNS and CDR2 is SASEGT. The CDR3 covers 13 residues. V lost 6 bases, J lost 2 bases, and 7 bases lay in between. In DNA, the CDR3 is TGTGCCAGCAGGCAGGGTAACACCGGGGAGCTGTTTTTT. Its protein is CASRQGNTGELFF.

The V gene is TRBV7-9, the J gene TRBJ1-4; 10 bases align to TRBD1. V trimming: 5 bases; J trimming: 7 bases; junction bases outside the gene matches: 7. Germline V gives CDR1 SEHNR, CDR2 FQNEAQ (reference sequence). The CDR3 loop spans 15 amino acids. The CDR3 coding sequence is TGTGCCAGCAGCCCCCAGACAGGGGGCGGTGAAAAACTGTTTTTT. Translation: CASSPQTGGGEKLFF.

The V gene is TRBV6-1, the J gene TRBJ1-1; possibly TRBD1 for D (6 bases). Germline CDR1 MNHNS, CDR2 SASEGT. V lost 1 base to trimming and J lost 0 bases, with 6 bases between them. The CDR3 consists of 14 residues. The DNA of the CDR3 is TGTGCCAGCAGTGAAGGGGGGCTGAACACTGAAGCTTTCTTT. Protein sequence: CASSEGGLNTEAFF.